This passage covers 2 T cell receptor beta chains from one sample sequenced in a study of blood T cell repertoires in COVID-19. Sequenced by immunoSEQ multiplex PCR; TCRdb stores in-frame clones only, minus some. The sample has hundreds of thousands of clones, more than 70% seen once. The sequenced sample consisted of peripheral blood. The source of these receptors is a woman aged 40 to 50 who had recovered from COVID-19.

V gene TRBV19 combines with J gene TRBJ2-1; 10 bases line up with TRBD1. The CDR3 contains 16 residues. Germline V gene sequence: CDR1 LNHDA, CDR2 SQIVND (reference sequence). The trim removed 8 bases at V and 6 bases at J, leaving 13 bases unmatched. The CDR3 is CASATFGTGAGNEQFF. The DNA of the CDR3 is TGTGCCAGTGCCACTTTTGGGACAGGGGCGGGCAATGAGCAGTTCTTC.

The V call is TRBV11-2, the J call TRBJ1-1, with TRBD1 as a possible D gene (5 bases). V lost 5 bases and J lost 4, with 11 bases in between. The CDR3 totals 13 residues. The germline CDR1 and CDR2 sequences are SGHAT and FQNNGV. In nucleotides, the CDR3 is TGTGCCAGCAGCCCCCAGGGTGGCACTGAAGCTTTCTTT. Encoded protein: CASSPQGGTEAFF.